Reported below is one T cell receptor (beta chain). In the study's own analysis: The assay estimated nucleated cells by amplifying reference gene primers. The assay was immunoSEQ multiplex PCR, and TCRdb's table has in-frame clones only and misses some. V, J and clone size were drawn from that table, and D and trimming were deduced from the DNA. The repertoire consists of around 170,000 clones, with 84% occurring once and the leading ten covering roughly 13%. This sample was included in a study of blood T cell repertoires in COVID-19. Study in general: From the United States, Italy and Spain came samples of acute and convalescent COVID-19. The analysed material was cDNA or gDNA that came from T cells, B-cell-depleted T cells, or PBMCs.

The V gene's germline CDR1 is SGHRS and CDR2 YFSETQ. V lost 0 bases to trimming and J lost 0 bases, with 10 bases between them. The CDR3 is made up of 16 amino acids. The source is a man younger than 35 with active or convalescent COVID-19. This rearrangement joins TRBV5-1 to TRBJ2-1; D is ambiguous. The source material was peripheral blood. The CDR3 reads CASSLEPGDSYNEQFF. The CDR3 region has the DNA TGCGCCAGCAGCTTGGAGCCAGGCGACTCCTACAATGAGCAGTTCTTC.